These 20 T cell receptor beta chains came from one sample sequenced in a study of cytomegalovirus exposure and HLA in healthy donors. Vbeta (60) and Jbeta (13) primers were used in the PCR. TCRdb's copy holds only in-frame clones and misses some; the assay was immunoSEQ multiplex PCR. The sample lists roughly 150,000 clones; more than 75% were seen once. Sample: PBMCs. These receptors all come from a man aged 25-45 years in good health and CMV-seropositive.

Regarding this clone: It is unclear where the CDR3 begins or ends on the DNA, so no DNA is shown, and the CDR3 is as TCRdb lists it. V is TRBV10-1 and J is TRBJ2-3; TRBD2, the table's D call, lacks a check against the DNA. Germline lookup yields CDR1 WNHNN and CDR2 SYGVQD (reference sequence). The CDR3 region is 12 residues in length, termini included. The CDR3 region is CASSSSGDTQYF.

V and J are TRBV7-9 and TRBJ2-5; a possible D gene is TRBD2 (5 bases). The V end was cut by 2 bases, the J end by 5 bases, with 9 bases between. The CDR3 totals 13 residues. CDR1 is SEHNR and CDR2 is FQNEAQ in the germline V gene (reference sequence). Here the CDR3 reads CASSLSGEETQYF. For the CDR3, the DNA is TGTGCCAGCAGCTTATCCGGGGAGGAGACCCAGTACTTC.

The chain employs TRBV7-9 and TRBJ2-3; the match to TRBD2 covers 12 bases. Germline lookup yields CDR1 SEHNR and CDR2 FQNEAQ (reference sequence). The CDR3 has 15 amino acids. V dropped 5 bases and J dropped 3; count of bases not matched to a gene: 3. The CDR3 region is CASSNGLAGTDTQYF. The CDR3 DNA reads as TGTGCCAGCAGCAATGGACTAGCGGGAACAGATACGCAGTATTTT.

The V gene is TRBV10-2, the J gene TRBJ1-1; 11 nucleotides align to TRBD1. The V gene end was trimmed by 5 bases and the J gene end by 4 bases; junction bases not matched to a gene: 6. Germline V gene data show CDR1 as WSHSY and CDR2 as SAAADI. The CDR3 spans 15 residues. CDR3 sequence: CASSTGTGGITEAFF. The CDR3 DNA follows: TGCGCCAGCAGTACCGGGACAGGGGGTATCACTGAAGCTTTCTTT.

V is TRBV2 and J is TRBJ2-1; 10 bases fit TRBD2. The CDR3 sequence is 18 residues long. Per the germline V gene, CDR1 is SNHLY and CDR2 is FYNNEI. Trimming at V came to 5 bases and at J to 5 bases, leaving 15 bases not matched to a gene. CDR3 sequence reads: CASSLAGALLRGNNEQFF. The CDR3 nucleotides are TGTGCCAGCAGTCTAGCGGGAGCCCTCCTACGAGGGAACAATGAGCAGTTCTTC.

This chain connects TRBV7-9 to TRBJ2-5; TRBD2 might be the D (5 bases). The V gene's germline CDR1 is SEHNR and CDR2 FQNEAQ (reference sequence). V shed 5 bases and J shed 5 bases, with 15 bases lying between them. The CDR3 consists of 14 residues. The CDR3 coding sequence is TGTGCCAGCAGCCTCCAAGACCGAGGGGAGACCCAGTACTTC. Residues: CASSLQDRGETQYF.

The gene calls are TRBV7-2 and TRBJ2-7; the D gene is possibly TRBD2 (6 bases). CDR1 and CDR2 from the germline V gene are SGHTA and FQGNSA. The CDR3 extends over 13 amino acids. The V and J ends lost 5 bases and 2 bases respectively, with 10 bases between them. The CDR3 sequence is CASSRAGPYEQYV. CDR3 bases: TGTGCCAGCAGCAGGGCGGGGCCCTACGAGCAGTACGTC.

This clone was seen only a few times. This chain joins TRBV19 and TRBJ1-1; 7 bases are shared with TRBD1. From germline, CDR1 is LNHDA and CDR2 SQIVND (reference sequence). Trimming took 3 bases from V and 8 from J; bases not matched to a gene: 6. The CDR3 has 13 amino acids. The CDR3: CASSMSDRDEAFF. The DNA of the CDR3 is TGTGCCAGTAGTATGAGTGACAGGGACGAAGCTTTCTTT.

This chain connects TRBV5-4 to TRBJ1-6; no clear D gene. Germline V CDR1 and CDR2: SGHNT, YYREEE (reference sequence). V lost 4 bases to trimming and J lost 7 bases, with 9 bases between them. CDR3 length equals 13 residues. The chain's CDR3 is CASSPWSNSPLHF. For the CDR3, the DNA is TGTGCCAGCAGCCCCTGGAGCAATTCACCCCTCCACTTT. Based on the CDR3 plus reference TRBV5-4 and TRBJ1-6, the full variable domain is ETGVTQSPTHLIKTRGQQVTLRCSSQSGHNTVSWYQQALGQGPQFIFQYYREEENGRGNFPPRFSGLQFPNYSSELNVNALELDDSALYLCASSPWSNSPLHFGNGTRLTVT.

The CDR3 reads CSVLTGAQETQYF. CDR3 in DNA: TGCAGCGTTCTGACAGGGGCCCAAGAGACCCAGTACTTC. V gene TRBV29-1 combines with J gene TRBJ2-5; TRBD1 matches 8 bases. This CDR3 is 13 amino acids long. The V segment lost 5 bases and the J segment 1 base; nucleotides outside the gene matches: 3. Germline values: CDR1 SQVTM, CDR2 ANQGSEA. Drawing the rest from reference TRBV29-1 and TRBJ2-5, the complete variable domain is SAVISQKPSRDICQRGTSLTIQCQVDSQVTMMFWYRQQPGQSLTLIATANQGSEATYESGFVIDKFPISRPNLTFSTLTVSNMSPEDSSIYLCSVLTGAQETQYFGPGTRLLVL.

The chain couples TRBV6-5 to TRBJ2-4, with 7 bases lining up with TRBD2. The V segment lost 2 bases and the J segment 7 bases; nucleotides outside the gene matches: 11. Germline assignment: CDR1 MNHEY and CDR2 SVGAGI. The CDR3 covers 16 residues. In DNA form, the CDR3 reads TGTGCCAGCAGTTACACGGGTTGGGAGGGTAGGAACATTCAGTACTTC. This encodes CASSYTGWEGRNIQYF.

V and J are TRBV2 and TRBJ2-1; TRBD2 matches at 11 bases. The trim removed 6 bases at V and 6 bases at J, leaving 7 bases unmatched. The CDR3 contains 15 residues. Germline loops: CDR1 SNHLY, CDR2 FYNNEI. In DNA, the CDR3 is TGTGCCAGCAGACGAGTAGCGGGAGGGCCCAATGAGCAGTTCTTC. This encodes CASRRVAGGPNEQFF. The full variable domain, rest sourced from reference TRBV2 and TRBJ2-1, is EPEVTQTPSHQVTQMGQEVILRCVPISNHLYFYWYRQILGQKVEFLVSFYNNEISEKSEIFDDQFSVERPDGSNFTLKIRSTKLEDSAMYFCASRRVAGGPNEQFFGPGTRLTVL.

The rearrangement links TRBV25-1 to TRBJ1-5, with D perhaps matching TRBD1 (6 bases). Germline loops: CDR1 MGHDK, CDR2 SYGVNS. The CDR3 is 15 amino acids. V was trimmed by 4 bases and J by 3 bases, leaving 13 bases between them. The CDR3 protein is CASSAQGQSNQPQHF. CDR3 DNA sequence: TGTGCCAGCAGTGCCCAGGGACAATCCAATCAGCCCCAGCATTTT.

The chain links TRBV10-3 to TRBJ1-5; D is undetermined. CDR1 ENHRY and CDR2 SYGVKD come from the germline V gene. Trimming cost V 2 bases and J 6 bases, with 8 bases left between them. CDR3 length: 13 residues. In DNA form, the CDR3 reads TGTGCCATCAGTGAGAGGGAGTCTCAGCCCCAGCATTTT. Translation gives CAISERESQPQHF.

The chain has TRBV18 and TRBJ1-1; TRBD1 might be the D (5 bases). The germline V gene has CDR1 KGHSH and CDR2 LQKENI. V was trimmed by 2 bases and J by 1 base, leaving 11 bases between them. The CDR3 runs 15 residues. The CDR3 loop is CASSPGRRGNTEAFF. CDR3 sequence (DNA): TGTGCCAGCTCACCAGGGCGGAGGGGGAACACTGAAGCTTTCTTT.

Only one count was recorded for this clone. The gene calls are TRBV9 and TRBJ2-1; D perhaps matches TRBD1 (5 bases). This CDR3 spans 15 amino acids. The germline V and J ends were trimmed by 4 bases and 6 bases, with 17 bases remaining between them. Germline loops: CDR1 SGDLS, CDR2 YYNGEE. This CDR3 reads CASSPSGNGFNEQFF. As DNA, the CDR3 is TGTGCCAGCAGCCCTTCAGGGAATGGGTTCAATGAGCAGTTCTTC. The full variable domain, with the rest looked up from reference TRBV9 and TRBJ2-1, is DSGVTQTPKHLITATGQRVTLRCSPRSGDLSVYWYQQSLDQGLQFLIQYYNGEERAKGNILERFSAQQFPDLHSELNLSSLELGDSALYFCASSPSGNGFNEQFFGPGTRLTVL.

This chain uses TRBV11-3 with TRBJ2-2, with 11 bases matching TRBD2. This CDR3 contains 16 residues. V lost 5 bases to trimming and J lost 4 bases; unmatched junction nucleotides: 6. The germline V gene encodes CDR1 SGHNT and CDR2 YENEEA. CDR3 in amino acids: CASSDIAGGGTGELFF. The CDR3 region has the DNA TGTGCCAGCAGCGATATAGCGGGAGGGGGCACCGGGGAGCTGTTTTTT.

The chain has TRBV18 and TRBJ2-5, with D possibly matching TRBD1 (6 bases). The CDR3 length is 14 residues. With 6 bases removed from V and 3 bases from J, the gap between germline ends came to 14 bases. The V gene's germline CDR1 is KGHSH and CDR2 LQKENI. The CDR3: CASSGASGEETQYF. As DNA, the CDR3 is TGTGCCAGCTCGGGAGCGTCAGGGGAAGAGACCCAGTACTTC.

The chain combines TRBV28 with TRBJ1-2; a weak D match, TRBD1 (5 bases). V gave up 3 bases and J gave up 7 bases, with 6 bases separating them. The CDR3 has 11 residues. Germline lookup yields CDR1 MDHEN and CDR2 SYDVKM. The DNA of the CDR3 is TGTGCCAGCAGTTTTGACAGTGGCTACACCTTC. The encoded protein is CASSFDSGYTF.

This sequence joins TRBV14 and TRBJ1-2, with 9 bases matching TRBD1. This CDR3 spans 17 amino acids. Germline trimming cut 3 bases from V and 8 bases from J; bases unmatched to any gene: 16. The germline V gene has CDR1 SGHDN and CDR2 FVKESK. The CDR3 DNA sequence: TGTGCCAGCAGCCAGGGGCCCCAAGCCGGGACAGGGTACGGCTACACCTTC. Residues: CASSQGPQAGTGYGYTF.